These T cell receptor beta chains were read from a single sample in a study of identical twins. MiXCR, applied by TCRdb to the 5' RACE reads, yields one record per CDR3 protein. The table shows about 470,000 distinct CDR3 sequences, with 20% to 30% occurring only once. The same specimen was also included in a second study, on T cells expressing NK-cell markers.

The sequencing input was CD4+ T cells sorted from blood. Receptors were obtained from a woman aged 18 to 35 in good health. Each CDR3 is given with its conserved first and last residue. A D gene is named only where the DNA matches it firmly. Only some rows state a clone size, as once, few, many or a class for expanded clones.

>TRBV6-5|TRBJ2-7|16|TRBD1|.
CASSYSPGTGPDEQYF
TGTGCCAGCAGTTATTCGCCCGGGACAGGCCCCGACGAGCAGTACTTC
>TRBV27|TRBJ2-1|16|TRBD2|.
CASNRQLAGSHNEQFF
TGTGCCAGCAATCGTCAACTAGCGGGAAGCCACAATGAGCAGTTCTTC
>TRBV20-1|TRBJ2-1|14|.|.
CSSPVGRPYNEQFF
TGCAGCTCCCCGGTGGGGAGGCCCTACAATGAGCAGTTCTTC
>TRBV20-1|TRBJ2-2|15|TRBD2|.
CSGTSGGLRTGELFF
TGCTCGGGGACTAGCGGGGGCTTGAGGACCGGGGAGCTGTTTTTT
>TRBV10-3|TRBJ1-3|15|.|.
CASKGQGSPGNTIYF
TGTGCCTCAAAGGGCCAGGGGAGTCCTGGCAACACCATATATTTT
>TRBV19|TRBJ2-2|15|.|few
CASSIGRGGTGELFF
TGTGCCAGTAGTATTGGTAGGGGAGGAACCGGGGAGCTGTTTTTT
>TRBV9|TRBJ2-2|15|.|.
CASSVVPGLTGELFF
TGTGCCAGCAGCGTAGTACCAGGGCTCACCGGGGAGCTGTTTTTT
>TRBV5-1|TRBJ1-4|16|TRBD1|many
CASSRTGGNLREKLFF
TGCGCCAGCAGCCGGACAGGGGGGAACCTTCGTGAAAAACTGTTTTTT
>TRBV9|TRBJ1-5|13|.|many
CASSSGTGQPQHF
TGTGCCAGCAGTTCGGGGACGGGCCAGCCCCAGCATTTT
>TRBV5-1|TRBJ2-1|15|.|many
CASSSRDSSYNEQFF
TGCGCCAGCAGCTCGCGGGACAGCTCCTACAATGAGCAGTTCTTC
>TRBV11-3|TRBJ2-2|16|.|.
CASSASGTLNTGELFF
TGTGCCAGCAGCGCCTCCGGGACTTTAAACACCGGGGAGCTGTTTTTT
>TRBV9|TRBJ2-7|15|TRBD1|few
CASSPYEGGVYEQYF
TGTGCCAGCAGCCCCTATGAAGGGGGCGTCTACGAGCAGTACTTC
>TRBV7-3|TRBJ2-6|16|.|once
CASSLKSSSGANVLTF
TGTGCCAGCAGCTTAAAGTCATCCTCTGGGGCCAACGTCCTGACTTTC
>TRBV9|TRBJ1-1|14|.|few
CASSVAQGRTEAFF
TGTGCCAGCAGCGTAGCGCAGGGAAGGACTGAAGCTTTCTTT
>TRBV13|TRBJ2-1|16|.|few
CASSARARPAYNEQFF
TGTGCCAGCAGCGCCCGGGCCCGGCCGGCTTACAATGAGCAGTTCTTC